The 30 T cell receptor beta chains listed next were all sequenced from one sample in a study of control samples from healthy donors and cancer patients. Generated by immunoSEQ multiplex PCR, the TCRdb table keeps only in-frame clones and is missing some. This sample carries 150,000 to 200,000 clones, roughly 90% of them seen once, and the ten largest clones take 1.4%. Sample: blood. These receptors all stem from a woman aged 45-59 years in good health.

V is TRBV14 and J is TRBJ2-5; D gene unclear. Per the germline V gene, CDR1 is SGHDN and CDR2 is FVKESK. The CDR3 loop spans 17 amino acids. Trimming left V 4 bases short and J 1 base short, with 19 bases between. CDR3 coding DNA: TGTGCCAGCAGCCCCTTAGGGCACTCCCCCCTCCAAGAGACCCAGTACTTC. Its translation: CASSPLGHSPLQETQYF.

This clone was seen once. The chain joins TRBV29-1 to TRBJ1-2; D is uncertain. This CDR3 region has 13 residues. The V end was cut by 4 bases, the J end by 2 bases, with 11 bases between. Germline CDR1 and CDR2: SQVTM and ANQGSEA. The CDR3 reads CSVGSKLNYGYTF. DNA for the CDR3: TGCAGCGTTGGAAGCAAACTCAACTATGGCTACACCTTC.

This clone appeared a few times. The V gene is TRBV7-3, the J gene TRBJ2-1; D is undetermined. The CDR3 totals 14 residues. The ends were cut back, 5 bases at V and 0 bases at J, with 8 bases in the middle. Germline V gives CDR1 SGHTA, CDR2 FQGTGA. The CDR3 DNA reads as TGTGCCAGCAGCCCCACGGACTCCTACAATGAGCAGTTCTTC. Encoded protein: CASSPTDSYNEQFF.

The J gene is TRBJ1-1, the V gene TRBV6-2 or TRBV6-3; D ambiguous. This CDR3 contains 14 residues. Looked up from germline, CDR1 is MNHEY and CDR2 is SVGEGT. The V gene lost 2 bases and the J gene lost 2 bases, with 9 bases spanning the gap. CDR3 sequence (DNA): TGTGCCAGCAGTTACGCCAGCACCAACACTGAAGCTTTCTTT. Protein: CASSYASTNTEAFF.

V is TRBV12-3 or TRBV12-4 and J is TRBJ1-1; tentatively, D is TRBD1 (6 bases). V was shortened by 7 bases and J by 1 base, with 10 bases between the two germline ends. The CDR3 is made up of 13 amino acids. The CDR3: CASIPDRNTEAFF. As DNA, the CDR3 is TGTGCCAGCATCCCGGACAGGAACACTGAAGCTTTCTTT.

The rearrangement links TRBV14 to TRBJ2-1; 7 nucleotides align to TRBD1. This CDR3 is built from 16 residues. CDR1 SGHDN and CDR2 FVKESK come from the germline V gene. V was pared by 4 bases and J by 7 bases, with 13 bases of the junction left unmatched. The CDR3 reads CASSLFRQGVKNEQFF. Here the CDR3 DNA reads TGTGCCAGCAGCCTTTTTCGGCAGGGGGTGAAAAATGAGCAGTTCTTC.

The chain combines TRBV6-2 or TRBV6-3 with TRBJ1-6; D is ambiguous. Per the germline V gene, CDR1 is MNHEY and CDR2 is SVGEGT. Trimming took off 6 bases at V and 0 bases at J, with 15 bases between the two ends. The CDR3 spans 17 residues. The CDR3 DNA reads as TGTGCCAGCAGCCCTCGACGGACTAGCTCCTATAATTCACCCCTCCACTTT. Protein product: CASSPRRTSSYNSPLHF.

The chain carries TRBV7-9 and TRBJ2-6; D tentatively reads TRBD1 or TRBD2 (5 bases each). This CDR3 spans 17 amino acids. The V gene lost 4 bases and the J gene lost 0 bases, with 13 bases spanning the gap. CDR1 SEHNR and CDR2 FQNEAQ come from the germline V gene (reference sequence). This CDR3 is CASSSTTGTSGANVLTF. The CDR3 DNA reads TGTGCCAGCAGCTCGACCACCGGGACCTCTGGGGCCAACGTCCTGACTTTC.

Regarding this clone: Other DNA sequences in this specimen translate into the identical CDR3. The chain employs TRBV5-4 and TRBJ1-2; a possible D gene is TRBD1 (6 bases). The CDR3 spans 15 residues. Germline V gene lookup returns CDR1 SGHNT and CDR2 YYREEE (reference sequence). V was clipped by 0 bases and J by 8 bases, with 17 bases between them. CDR3 protein: CASSLAGGRWGGYTF. DNA for the CDR3: TGTGCCAGCAGCTTGGCCGGGGGGCGGTGGGGGGGCTACACCTTC.

The rearrangement links TRBV27 to TRBJ1-5; a weak D match, TRBD1 (6 bases). CDR1 and CDR2 (germline): MNHEY, SMNVEV (reference sequence). V gave up 6 bases and J gave up 6 bases, with 18 bases separating them. The CDR3 loop spans 15 amino acids. Written as DNA, the CDR3 is TGTGCCAGCAGAGGGGGATGGGGGATGGGTCAGCCCCAGCATTTT. This gives the protein CASRGGWGMGQPQHF.

The chain employs TRBV28 and TRBJ1-1, with a possible D match to TRBD1 (5 bases). The CDR3 covers 16 residues. Between the trimmed V and J ends, which lost 2 bases and 3 bases, there was a span of 16 bases. Germline CDR1 MDHEN, CDR2 SYDVKM. CDR3 loop: CASSLGGLQDHTEAFF. CDR3 DNA sequence: TGTGCCAGCAGTTTAGGAGGGTTACAGGATCACACTGAAGCTTTCTTT.

The chain carries TRBV6-6 and TRBJ1-2; 9 positions match TRBD1. CDR1 is MNHNY and CDR2 is SVGAGI in the germline V gene (reference sequence). Trimming cost V 2 bases and J 6 bases; bases outside gene matches: 10. CDR3 length equals 16 residues. The CDR3 DNA sequence: TGTGCCAGCAGTTACCTACCCCGGGACAGGGACCATGGCTACACCTTC. Translated: CASSYLPRDRDHGYTF.

The CDR3 reads CASSPRGQSNEKLFF. The CDR3 DNA sequence: TGTGCCAGCAGCCCGAGAGGACAGAGTAATGAAAAACTGTTTTTT. This chain joins TRBV28 and TRBJ1-4; D may be TRBD1 (6 bases). The CDR3 runs 15 residues. V was trimmed by 6 bases and J by 4 bases, leaving 15 bases between them. Germline V lookup: CDR1 MDHEN, CDR2 SYDVKM.

The J gene is TRBJ2-7, the V gene TRBV6-5; D possibly corresponds to TRBD2 (6 bases). Trimming removed 4 bases at V and 3 bases at J, with 16 bases between. Germline-derived CDR1 and CDR2 are MNHEY and SVGAGI. The CDR3 is made up of 15 amino acids. CDR3 coding DNA: TGTGCCAGCAGTTCCCCGGGACTGCGACACTACGAGCAGTACTTC. Its translation is CASSSPGLRHYEQYF.

The V gene is TRBV7-2, the J gene TRBJ1-3, with D uncertain. The germline V gene has CDR1 SGHTA and CDR2 FQGNSA. This CDR3 spans 16 amino acids. The ends were cut back, 2 bases at V and 0 bases at J, with 11 bases in the middle. The CDR3 region is CASSLSGSFSGNTIYF. CDR3 bases: TGTGCCAGCAGCTTATCAGGCTCATTCTCTGGAAACACCATATATTTT.

The CDR3 nucleotides are TGTGCCAGCAGCCAAGATCTTGGGGGGGAGACCCAGTACTTC. Amino acids: CASSQDLGGETQYF. The chain uses TRBV14 and TRBJ2-5, with a possible D match to TRBD2 (6 bases). CDR1 SGHDN and CDR2 FVKESK come from the germline V gene. The CDR3 runs 14 residues. V was pared by 0 bases and J by 5 bases, with 10 bases between.

This chain connects TRBV6-5 to TRBJ1-1, with D uncertain. CDR3 length equals 13 residues. The V and J ends lost 2 bases and 2 bases respectively, with 6 bases between them. Per the germline V gene, CDR1 is MNHEY and CDR2 is SVGAGI. As DNA, the CDR3 is TGTGCCAGCAGTTACCGGTCAAACACTGAAGCTTTCTTT. Protein product: CASSYRSNTEAFF.

This clone showed up just once. The chain is built from TRBV15 and TRBJ2-3; D call uncertain. V lost 7 bases and J 5 bases, leaving 19 bases between the germline ends. The CDR3 sequence is 15 residues long. Germline values: CDR1 LNHNV, CDR2 YYDKDF (reference sequence). CDR3 DNA sequence: TGTGCCACCACCCCGACTCCGGCAAAGGGAGATACGCAGTATTTT. Its translation is CATTPTPAKGDTQYF. Full variable domain (missing parts from reference TRBV15 and TRBJ2-3): DAMVIQNPRYQVTQFGKPVTLSCSQTLNHNVMYWYQQKSSQAPKLLFHYYDKDFNNEADTPDNFQSRRPNTSFCFLDIRSPGLGDTAMYLCATTPTPAKGDTQYFGPGTRLTVL.

The CDR3 region has the DNA TGTGCCAGCAGCTTACTAGCGGGAGAAGCCTACGAGCAGTACTTC. Protein: CASSLLAGEAYEQYF. The chain recombines TRBV7-9 with TRBJ2-7; 10 bases align to TRBD2. With V trimmed by 2 bases and J by 2 bases, 3 bases remained unmatched. CDR1 and CDR2 from the germline V gene are SEHNR and FQNEAQ (reference sequence). The CDR3 consists of 15 residues.

This clone was seen just once. The V call is TRBV3-1 (or the pseudogene TRBV3-2), the J call TRBJ1-1; 7 bases are shared with TRBD1. Germline loops: CDR1 LGHDT, CDR2 YNNKEL (reference sequence). The CDR3 consists of 14 residues. The V segment lost 4 bases and the J segment 0 bases; nucleotides outside the gene matches: 2. The CDR3: CASSRGQVNTEAFF. The CDR3 region has the DNA TGTGCCAGCAGCCGAGGACAGGTGAACACTGAAGCTTTCTTT.

This sequence joins TRBV9 and TRBJ2-3; D is perhaps TRBD1 (6 bases). The germline V gene has CDR1 SGDLS and CDR2 YYNGEE. The CDR3 consists of 14 residues. V lost 2 bases and J 5 bases, leaving 12 bases between the germline ends. This chain's CDR3 is CASSVNQGQDTQYF. The CDR3 DNA sequence: TGTGCCAGCAGCGTCAATCAGGGACAAGATACGCAGTATTTT.

The rearrangement joins TRBV18 to TRBJ1-3; D gene uncertain. V dropped 3 bases and J dropped 3 bases, with 15 bases sitting between them. CDR1 is KGHSH, CDR2 LQKENI, per germline. This CDR3 is 16 amino acids long. CDR3 protein: CASSPSRTGHGNTIYF. In nucleotides, the CDR3 is TGTGCCAGCTCACCCAGCCGGACCGGTCATGGAAACACCATATATTTT.

As regards this clone: A read error may account for a junction end that differs from germline. The chain employs TRBV7-7 and TRBJ2-2; D is perhaps TRBD1 or TRBD2 (6 bases each). In germline, CDR1 is SSHAT, CDR2 FNYEAQ (reference sequence). This CDR3 region has 17 residues. The CDR3 DNA follows: TGTGCTAGCAGCCCGCATCGGGGGACACTTAACACCGGGGAGCTGTTTTTT. Translated: CASSPHRGTLNTGELFF.

The V call is TRBV5-4, the J call TRBJ2-7, with a possible D match to TRBD2 (6 bases). Trimming cost V 1 base and J 2 bases, with 10 bases left between them. This CDR3 spans 14 amino acids. From germline, CDR1 is SGHNT and CDR2 YYREEE (reference sequence). The CDR3 protein is CASSLFGRTYEQYF. CDR3 nucleotides: TGTGCCAGCAGCTTGTTCGGGAGAACCTACGAGCAGTACTTC.

V gene TRBV5-1 combines with J gene TRBJ2-7, with a tentative D call TRBD1 (8 bases). The V and J ends lost 3 bases and 1 base respectively, with 14 bases between them. Germline assignment: CDR1 SGHRS and CDR2 YFSETQ. The CDR3 has 15 residues. CDR3 sequence (DNA): TGCGCCAGCAGCTCCACAGGGGGGGGGTCCTACGAGCAGTACTTC. As protein: CASSSTGGGSYEQYF.

The gene calls are TRBV12-3 or TRBV12-4 and TRBJ1-5; D might be TRBD1 (5 bases). Trimming cost V 10 bases and J 4 bases, with 14 bases left between them. There are 13 residues in the CDR3. The CDR3 loop reads CATSEGPNQPQHF. CDR3 nucleotide sequence: TGTGCCACGTCTGAGGGGCCGAATCAGCCCCAGCATTTT.

The genes are TRBV18 and TRBJ1-2, with D possibly TRBD1 on 5 matching bases. Germline V lookup: CDR1 KGHSH, CDR2 LQKENI. This CDR3 region has 20 residues. The germline V and J ends were trimmed by 0 bases and 0 bases, with 23 bases remaining between them. The CDR3 DNA follows: TGTGCCAGCTCACCACCGGCGAGTGGCAGGGCGTTACCGCCTAACTATGGCTACACCTTC. Its protein is CASSPPASGRALPPNYGYTF.

V gene TRBV5-1 combines with J gene TRBJ2-7; no firm D call. This CDR3 comprises 13 residues. V dropped 5 bases and J dropped 6 bases, with 15 bases sitting between them. Germline values: CDR1 SGHRS, CDR2 YFSETQ. CDR3 in amino acids: CASRAAVTGEQYF. The DNA for the CDR3 is TGCGCCAGCAGGGCCGCGGTGACGGGCGAGCAGTACTTC.

V gene TRBV14 combines with J gene TRBJ1-2, with unresolved D. V was shortened by 0 bases and J by 4 bases, with 12 bases between the two germline ends. Per germline, CDR1 SGHDN and CDR2 FVKESK. The CDR3 is 15 amino acids. The CDR3 protein is CASSQDYDPTYGYTF. The CDR3 DNA is TGTGCCAGCAGCCAAGACTATGATCCTACCTATGGCTACACCTTC.

The V gene is TRBV6-2 or TRBV6-3, the J gene TRBJ2-5, with TRBD2 as a possible D gene (5 bases). CDR1 and CDR2 from the germline V gene are MNHEY and SVGEGT. The CDR3 has 16 amino acids. With 5 bases removed from V and 0 bases from J, the gap between germline ends came to 16 bases. The CDR3 region is CASSDPSGRYQETQYF. As DNA, the CDR3 is TGTGCCAGCAGTGACCCCAGCGGCCGGTACCAAGAGACCCAGTACTTC.